This T cell receptor beta chain comes out of a study of blood T cells in healthy people across ages. Study results and caveats: Relative to aged donors, long-lived donors carried more naive CD4+ cells and displayed higher diversity. A strong correlation was seen between TCR beta diversity and naive T cell percentage.

Extraction of total RNA produced a minimum of 5 micrograms from each sample. This clonotype was recorded a few times. Antigen specificity is unknown. CDR1 is SEHNR and CDR2 is FQNEAQ in the germline V gene (reference sequence). This CDR3 has 14 amino acids. V lost 8 bases, J lost 7 bases, and 11 bases stayed unmatched. Then a second PCR, running roughly 7 to 11 cycles, was carried out with a sample-barcoded 5' primer and a J-beta primer mix. All cDNA molecules were each tagged by a template-switch adaptor with 12 random nucleotides. TCRdb ran MiXCR on the 5' RACE reads and lists one entry per CDR3 protein. The sample lists around 1,500,000 distinct CDR3 sequences, approximately 28% occurring once.

This TCR was recovered from a woman aged 25 to 39 in good health. Source material: blood. V and J are TRBV7-9 and TRBJ2-7, with 10 bases fitting TRBD1. The CDR3 DNA sequence: TGTGCCAGCTCCGGGACAGGGGACCTTTATGAGCAGTACTTC. Its translation is CASSGTGDLYEQYF.